This paragraph covers one T cell receptor beta chain sequence. Antigen unknown. CDR3 length: 12 amino acids. Deletions cut 2 bases from V and 7 bases from J, with 6 bases between. Per germline, CDR1 SNHLY and CDR2 FYNNEI. The sort gate was single viable CD3+CD4+CD8-CD45RO+ cells for memory CD4+ T cells. Serostatus was set by detecting CMV pp150, pp28, p38, p52 IgG. This specimen belongs to a study of memory CD4+ T cells and cytomegalovirus serostatus. In the study overall: Donors were healthy Belgian adults, fewer than ten CMV seropositive and about two dozen seronegative.

Assay used: immunoSEQ multiplex PCR; TCRdb lists only in-frame clones, some missing. The sample shows 45,000 to 60,000 clones, about 74% of them seen only once. The study's findings and limits: The CMV-associated TCR signature appears largely within the CD4+ memory repertoire. About two fifths of the roughly 150 known CMV-associated TCRbeta sequences appeared in CD4+ memory.

This TCR came from an adult in good health and CMV-seropositive. The chain joins TRBV2 to TRBJ2-1; the D is unclear. Sequenced sample: memory CD4+ T cells from blood. The DNA of the CDR3 is TGTGCCAGCAGTGAACTTCAAAATGAGCAGTTCTTC. Translation: CASSELQNEQFF.